This section outlines one TCR beta chain sequence together with its context. This sample is part of a study of blood T cell repertoires in COVID-19. Study-level information: Donors in the United States, Italy and Spain gave samples during acute or convalescent COVID-19. T cells, B-cell-depleted T cells, or PBMCs supplied cDNA or gDNA.

This CDR3 spans 16 amino acids. Germline V gene data show CDR1 as SGDLS and CDR2 as YYNGEE. Deletions cut 4 bases from V and 3 bases from J, with 19 bases between. As originally analysed: Quantification of nucleated cells was approximated via reference gene primer amplification. Only in-frame clones appear in the TCRdb table, and some are missing; sequencing was by immunoSEQ multiplex PCR. Clone size and V and J calls were adopted from that table, with D and trimming inferred from the DNA. The data hold about 120,000 clones, with about nine tenths observed a single time. The J gene is TRBJ1-1, the V gene TRBV9; possibly TRBD1 for D (6 bases). Sequenced material: peripheral blood. This clonotype was sampled from a man between 65 and 85 years old who had recovered from COVID-19. The CDR3 loop is CASSTPKQGEDTEAFF. The CDR3 DNA reads TGTGCCAGCAGCACCCCCAAACAGGGCGAGGACACTGAAGCTTTCTTT.